This is a list of T cell receptor beta chains from one sample in a study of blood T cells in healthy people across ages. TCRdb used MiXCR to reprocess the 5' RACE reads, holding one entry per CDR3 protein. The sample comprises around 1,700,000 distinct CDR3 sequences, over 25% of which are singletons, and less than 9.5% rests with the top ten. The sequenced sample was blood. The source is a woman aged 30 to 39 in good health. CDR3s include the opening cysteine and the closing phenylalanine or tryptophan. D genes are given only for firm matches. Expanded clones get a size class; other rows say once, few or many, or leave the size out.

D,V,J,size,CDR3,DNA
TRBD2,TRBV5-1,TRBJ2-3,NA,CASSAGTSPTQYF,TGCGCCAGCAGCGCCGGGACTAGCCCTACGCAGTATTTT
NA,TRBV6-5,TRBJ2-7,many,CASSPFGGGSYEQYF,TGTGCCAGCAGCCCCTTCGGGGGAGGAAGCTACGAGCAGTACTTC
NA,TRBV9,TRBJ1-1,NA,CASSPSAAPNTEAFF,TGTGCCAGCAGCCCTTCAGCAGCCCCGAACACTGAAGCTTTCTTT
NA,TRBV5-1,TRBJ2-7,NA,CASSSSDYSYEQYF,TGCGCCAGCAGCTCCTCAGATTACTCCTACGAGCAGTACTTC
TRBD2,TRBV15,TRBJ2-1,NA,CATSRDRGRVGHEQFF,TGTGCCACCAGCAGAGATCGTGGGAGGGTAGGCCATGAGCAGTTCTTC
NA,TRBV6-5,TRBJ2-1,NA,CASFWDSYNEQFF,TGTGCCAGCTTTTGGGACTCCTACAATGAGCAGTTCTTC
NA,TRBV29-1,TRBJ1-2,many,CSVIESNYGYTF,TGCAGCGTTATCGAGAGTAACTATGGCTACACCTTC
NA,TRBV18,TRBJ2-1,NA,CASSGGSSYEQFF,TGTGCCAGCTCAGGCGGTAGTTCCTATGAGCAGTTCTTC
TRBD1,TRBV15,TRBJ1-1,NA,CATSRADRGTEAFF,TGTGCCACCAGCAGAGCCGACAGGGGCACTGAAGCTTTCTTT
NA,TRBV6-6,TRBJ2-3,NA,CASGPPGVGTDTQYF,TGTGCCAGCGGACCGCCGGGCGTGGGCACAGATACGCAGTATTTT
TRBD2,TRBV29-1,TRBJ2-3,few,CSVVSGGADTQYF,TGCAGCGTTGTAAGCGGGGGTGCGGATACGCAGTATTTT
NA,TRBV5-5,TRBJ2-5,many,CASSLSPARGQETQYF,TGTGCCAGCAGCTTATCCCCAGCAAGAGGTCAAGAGACCCAGTACTTC
TRBD1,TRBV25-1,TRBJ1-1,NA,CASSQTPDRGPEAFF,TGTGCCAGCAGTCAAACTCCGGACAGGGGGCCAGAAGCTTTCTTT
TRBD2,TRBV10-3,TRBJ2-1,many,CAISEGTSQFNEQFF,TGTGCCATCAGCGAAGGGACTAGCCAATTCAATGAGCAGTTCTTC
TRBD1,TRBV29-1,TRBJ2-6,many,CSGDREGANVLTF,TGCAGCGGGGACAGGGAGGGGGCCAACGTCCTGACTTTC
TRBD1,TRBV24-1,TRBJ2-3,few,CATSDFADRGNTQYF,TGTGCCACCAGTGATTTTGCGGACAGGGGAAATACGCAGTATTTT
TRBD2,TRBV20-1,TRBJ2-3,NA,CSARELAGRTDTQYF,TGCAGTGCTAGAGAGCTAGCGGGGCGCACAGATACGCAGTATTTT
NA,TRBV12-3/TRBV12-4,TRBJ1-2,NA,CASSFRQGFNYGYTF,TGTGCCAGCAGTTTTCGTCAGGGTTTTAACTATGGCTACACCTTC
NA,TRBV7-2,TRBJ1-1,few,CASSLALRGAQGTEAFF,TGTGCCAGCAGCTTAGCCCTTCGGGGGGCGCAGGGCACTGAAGCTTTCTTT
NA,TRBV27,TRBJ2-2,NA,CASNQGSGELFF,TGTGCCAGCAACCAGGGCAGCGGGGAGCTGTTTTTT
TRBD1,TRBV7-8,TRBJ1-2,NA,CASSLVGTGAGRGYTF,TGTGCCAGCAGCTTAGTGGGGACAGGAGCGGGGCGGGGCTACACCTTC
NA,TRBV10-2,TRBJ2-7,few,CASRPGTRRAYEQYF,TGCGCCAGCAGACCCGGGACTCGAAGAGCCTACGAGCAGTACTTC
NA,TRBV29-1,TRBJ1-1,NA,CSVVITEAFF,TGCAGCGTTGTAATCACTGAAGCTTTCTTT
NA,TRBV14,TRBJ2-7,many,CASSQERASEQYF,TGTGCCAGCAGCCAAGAGAGGGCCTCGGAGCAGTACTTC
TRBD1,TRBV12-3/TRBV12-4,TRBJ2-7,many,CASSGQESSYEQYF,TGTGCCAGCAGTGGACAGGAGAGCTCCTACGAGCAGTACTTC
TRBD2,TRBV12-3/TRBV12-4,TRBJ2-7,many,CASSLSGRFSYEQYF,TGTGCCAGCAGTCTTAGCGGGAGGTTCTCCTACGAGCAGTACTTC